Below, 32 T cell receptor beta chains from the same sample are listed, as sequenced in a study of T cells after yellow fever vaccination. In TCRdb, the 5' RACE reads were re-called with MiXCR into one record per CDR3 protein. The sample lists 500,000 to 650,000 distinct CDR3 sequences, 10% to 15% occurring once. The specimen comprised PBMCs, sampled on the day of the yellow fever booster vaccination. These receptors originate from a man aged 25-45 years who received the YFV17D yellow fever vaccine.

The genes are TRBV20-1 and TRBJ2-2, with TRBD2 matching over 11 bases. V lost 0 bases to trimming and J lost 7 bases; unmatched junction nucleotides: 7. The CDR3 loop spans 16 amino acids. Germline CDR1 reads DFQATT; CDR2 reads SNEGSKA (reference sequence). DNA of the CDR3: TGCAGTGCTAGAGACCCTAGCGGGAGGAAGGACGGGGAGCTGTTTTTT. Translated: CSARDPSGRKDGELFF.

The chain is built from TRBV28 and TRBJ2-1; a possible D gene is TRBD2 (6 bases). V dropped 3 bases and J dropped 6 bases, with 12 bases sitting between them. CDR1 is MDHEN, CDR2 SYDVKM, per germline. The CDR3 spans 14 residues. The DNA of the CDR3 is TGTGCCAGCAGTTTTTCGGGACTCCTCAATGAGCAGTTCTTC. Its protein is CASSFSGLLNEQFF.

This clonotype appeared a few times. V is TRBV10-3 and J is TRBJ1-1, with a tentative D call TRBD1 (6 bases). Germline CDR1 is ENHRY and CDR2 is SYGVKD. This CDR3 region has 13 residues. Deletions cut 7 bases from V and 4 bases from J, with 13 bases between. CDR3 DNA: TGTGCCATCATCGGGACACCGGGCACTGAAGCTTTCTTT. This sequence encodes CAIIGTPGTEAFF.

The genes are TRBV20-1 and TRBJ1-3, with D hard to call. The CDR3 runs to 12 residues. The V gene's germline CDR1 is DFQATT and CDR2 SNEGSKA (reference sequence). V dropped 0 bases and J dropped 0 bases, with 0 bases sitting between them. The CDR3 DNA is TGCAGTGCTAGAGACTCTGGAAACACCATATATTTT. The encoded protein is CSARDSGNTIYF.

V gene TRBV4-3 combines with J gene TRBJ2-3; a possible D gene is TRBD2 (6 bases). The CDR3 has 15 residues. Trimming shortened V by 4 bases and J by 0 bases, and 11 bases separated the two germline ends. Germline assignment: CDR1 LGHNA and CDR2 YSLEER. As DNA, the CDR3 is TGCGCCAGCAGCCTTGGCGGGATGAGCACAGATACGCAGTATTTT. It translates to CASSLGGMSTDTQYF.

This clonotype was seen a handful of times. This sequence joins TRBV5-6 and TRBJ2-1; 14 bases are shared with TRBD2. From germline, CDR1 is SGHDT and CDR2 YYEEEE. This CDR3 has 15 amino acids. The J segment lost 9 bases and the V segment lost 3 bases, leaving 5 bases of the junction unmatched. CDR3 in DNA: TGTGCCAGCAGCTCACGACTAGCGGGAGGGGTTGAGCAGTTCTTC. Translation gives CASSSRLAGGVEQFF.

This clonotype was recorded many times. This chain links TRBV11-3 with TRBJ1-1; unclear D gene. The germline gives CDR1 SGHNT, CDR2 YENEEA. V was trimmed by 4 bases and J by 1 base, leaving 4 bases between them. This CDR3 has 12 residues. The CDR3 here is CASSSRNTEAFF. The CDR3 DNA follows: TGTGCCAGCAGCTCCAGGAACACTGAAGCTTTCTTT.

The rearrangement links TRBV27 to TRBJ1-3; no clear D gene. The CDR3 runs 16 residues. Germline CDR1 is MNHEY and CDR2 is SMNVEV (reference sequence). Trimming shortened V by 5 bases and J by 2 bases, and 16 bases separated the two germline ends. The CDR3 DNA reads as TGTGCCAGCAGTCCCTATAAGGGTAGCGCTGGAAACACCATATATTTT. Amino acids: CASSPYKGSAGNTIYF.

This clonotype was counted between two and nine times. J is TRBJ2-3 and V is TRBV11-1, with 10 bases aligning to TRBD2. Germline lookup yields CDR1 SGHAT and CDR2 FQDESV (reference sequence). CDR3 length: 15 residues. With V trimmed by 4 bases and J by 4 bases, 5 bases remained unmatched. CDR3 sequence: CASSWTSGTSDTQYF. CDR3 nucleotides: TGTGCCAGCAGCTGGACTAGCGGAACGTCAGATACGCAGTATTTT.

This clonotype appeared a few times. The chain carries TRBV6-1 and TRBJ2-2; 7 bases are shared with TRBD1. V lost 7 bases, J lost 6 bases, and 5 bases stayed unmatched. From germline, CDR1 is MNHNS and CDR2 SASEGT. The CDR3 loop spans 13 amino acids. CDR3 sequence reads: CASKITGAGELFF. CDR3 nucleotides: TGTGCCAGCAAAATTACAGGGGCCGGGGAGCTGTTTTTT.

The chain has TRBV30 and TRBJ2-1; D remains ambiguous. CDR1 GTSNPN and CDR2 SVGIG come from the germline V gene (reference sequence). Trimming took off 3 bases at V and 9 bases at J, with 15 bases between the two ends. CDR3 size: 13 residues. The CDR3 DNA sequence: TGTGCCTGGAGAGCTAGTAGGCTAAGTGAGCAGTTCTTC. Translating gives CAWRASRLSEQFF.

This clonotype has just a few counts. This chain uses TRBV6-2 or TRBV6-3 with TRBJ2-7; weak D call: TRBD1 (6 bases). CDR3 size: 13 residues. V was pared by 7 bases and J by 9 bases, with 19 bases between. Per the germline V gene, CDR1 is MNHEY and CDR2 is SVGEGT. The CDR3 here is CASIETGRGGQYF. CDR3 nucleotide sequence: TGTGCCAGCATCGAGACAGGCCGAGGTGGGCAGTACTTC.

As DNA, the CDR3 is TGCAGTGCCTCGAGGACTAGCGGGAGCTTAGAGACCCAGTACTTC. Its protein is CSASRTSGSLETQYF. This chain joins TRBV20-1 and TRBJ2-5; 13 nucleotides align to TRBD2. V was pared by 6 bases and J by 4 bases, with 8 bases of the junction left unmatched. The CDR3 spans 15 residues. Germline V CDR1 and CDR2: DFQATT, SNEGSKA (reference sequence).

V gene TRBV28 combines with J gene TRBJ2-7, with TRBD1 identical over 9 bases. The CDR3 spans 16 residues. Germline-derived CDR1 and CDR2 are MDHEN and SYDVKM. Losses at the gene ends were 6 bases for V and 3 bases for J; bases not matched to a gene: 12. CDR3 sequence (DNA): TGTGCCAGCAGCTCACTCCCCGGGACAGGGCACTACGAGCAGTACTTC. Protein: CASSSLPGTGHYEQYF.

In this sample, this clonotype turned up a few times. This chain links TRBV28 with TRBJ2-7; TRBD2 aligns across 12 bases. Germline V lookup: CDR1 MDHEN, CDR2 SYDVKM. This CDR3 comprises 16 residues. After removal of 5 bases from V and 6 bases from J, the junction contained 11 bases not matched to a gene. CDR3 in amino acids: CASSLPSGRAGGEQYF. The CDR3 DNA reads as TGTGCCAGCAGTCTGCCTAGCGGGAGGGCCGGGGGCGAGCAGTACTTC.

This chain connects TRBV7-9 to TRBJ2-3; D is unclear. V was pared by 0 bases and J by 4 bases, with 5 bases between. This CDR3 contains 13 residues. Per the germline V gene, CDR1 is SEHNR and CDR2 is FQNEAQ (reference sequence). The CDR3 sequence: CASSLAVADTQYF. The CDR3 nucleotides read TGTGCCAGCAGCTTAGCCGTTGCAGATACGCAGTATTTT.

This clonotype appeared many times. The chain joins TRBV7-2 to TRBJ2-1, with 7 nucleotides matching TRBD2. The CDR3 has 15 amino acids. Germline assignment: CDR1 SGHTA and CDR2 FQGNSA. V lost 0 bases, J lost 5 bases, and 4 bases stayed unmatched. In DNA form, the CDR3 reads TGTGCCAGCAGCTTAGCGGGAGGGCGCCACAATGAGCAGTTCTTC. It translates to CASSLAGGRHNEQFF.

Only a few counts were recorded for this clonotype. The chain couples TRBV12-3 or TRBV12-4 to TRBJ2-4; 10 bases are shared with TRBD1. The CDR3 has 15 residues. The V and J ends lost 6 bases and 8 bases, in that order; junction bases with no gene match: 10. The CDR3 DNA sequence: TGTGCCAGCAGCCAATCCGGGACAGGGGAGTACATTCAGTACTTC. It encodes CASSQSGTGEYIQYF.

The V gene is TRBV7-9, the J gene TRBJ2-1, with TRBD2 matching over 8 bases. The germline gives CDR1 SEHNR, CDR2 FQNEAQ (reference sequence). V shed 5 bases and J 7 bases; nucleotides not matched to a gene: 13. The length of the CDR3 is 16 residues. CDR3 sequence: CASSPIGTSSSNEQFF. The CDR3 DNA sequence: TGTGCCAGCAGCCCTATTGGGACTAGTTCATCGAATGAGCAGTTCTTC.

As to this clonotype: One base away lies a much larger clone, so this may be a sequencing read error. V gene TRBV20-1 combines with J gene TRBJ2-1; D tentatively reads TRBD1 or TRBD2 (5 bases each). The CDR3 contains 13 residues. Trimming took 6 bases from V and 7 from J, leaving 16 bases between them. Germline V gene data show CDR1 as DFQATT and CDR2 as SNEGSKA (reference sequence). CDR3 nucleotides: TGCAGTGCAGGGGACGGGGCCCTAAATGAGCAGTTCTTC. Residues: CSAGDGALNEQFF.

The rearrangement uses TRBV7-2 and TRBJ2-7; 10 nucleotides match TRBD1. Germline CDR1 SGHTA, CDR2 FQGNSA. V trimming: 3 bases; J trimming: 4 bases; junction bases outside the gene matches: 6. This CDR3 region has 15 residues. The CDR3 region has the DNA TGTGCCAGCAGCTTTCCGGGACAGGGGCTTTACGAGCAGTACTTC. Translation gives CASSFPGQGLYEQYF.

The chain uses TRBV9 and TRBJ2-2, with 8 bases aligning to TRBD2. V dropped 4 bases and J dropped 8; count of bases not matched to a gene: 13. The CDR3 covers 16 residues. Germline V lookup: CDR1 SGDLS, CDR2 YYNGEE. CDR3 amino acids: CASSLSGSGGPGELFF. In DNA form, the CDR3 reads TGTGCCAGCAGCTTATCCGGGAGCGGGGGCCCTGGGGAGCTGTTTTTT.

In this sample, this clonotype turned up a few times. The CDR3 protein is CASSLAGYAEAFF. In nucleotides, the CDR3 is TGTGCCAGCAGCTTAGCAGGCTACGCTGAAGCTTTCTTT. The chain has TRBV7-2 and TRBJ1-1; no definite D call. This CDR3 is built from 13 residues. The germline V gene encodes CDR1 SGHTA and CDR2 FQGNSA. V was trimmed by 0 bases and J by 6 bases, leaving 8 bases between them.

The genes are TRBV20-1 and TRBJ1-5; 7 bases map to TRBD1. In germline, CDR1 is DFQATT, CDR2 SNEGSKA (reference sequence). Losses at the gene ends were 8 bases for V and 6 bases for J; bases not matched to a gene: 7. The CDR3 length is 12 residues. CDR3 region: CSPTGVGQPQHF. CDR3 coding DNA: TGCAGTCCTACAGGGGTCGGTCAGCCCCAGCATTTT.

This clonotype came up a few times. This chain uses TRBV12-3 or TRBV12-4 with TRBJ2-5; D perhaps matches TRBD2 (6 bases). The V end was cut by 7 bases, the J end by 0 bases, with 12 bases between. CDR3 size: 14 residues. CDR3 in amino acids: CASTHGGDQETQYF. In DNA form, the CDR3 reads TGTGCCAGCACCCATGGAGGGGACCAAGAGACCCAGTACTTC.

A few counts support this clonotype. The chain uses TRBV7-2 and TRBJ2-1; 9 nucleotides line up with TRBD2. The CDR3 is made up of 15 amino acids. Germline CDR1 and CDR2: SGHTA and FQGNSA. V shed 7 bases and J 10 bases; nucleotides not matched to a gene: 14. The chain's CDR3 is CASTNPGGRAKEQFF. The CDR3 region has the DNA TGTGCCAGCACTAACCCAGGCGGGAGGGCTAAAGAGCAGTTCTTC.

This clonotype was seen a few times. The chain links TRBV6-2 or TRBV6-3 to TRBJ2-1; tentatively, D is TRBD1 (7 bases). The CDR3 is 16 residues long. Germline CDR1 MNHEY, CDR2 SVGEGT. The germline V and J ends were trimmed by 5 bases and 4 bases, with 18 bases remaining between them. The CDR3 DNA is TGTGCCAGCAGTGAGCAGGGGGGACGGAATTACAATGAGCAGTTCTTC. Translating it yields CASSEQGGRNYNEQFF.

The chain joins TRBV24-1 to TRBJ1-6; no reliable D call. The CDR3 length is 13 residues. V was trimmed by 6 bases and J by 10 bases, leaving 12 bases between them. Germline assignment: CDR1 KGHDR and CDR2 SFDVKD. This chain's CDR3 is CATSYSGNSPLHF. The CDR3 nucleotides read TGTGCCACCAGTTATTCGGGAAACTCACCCCTCCACTTT.

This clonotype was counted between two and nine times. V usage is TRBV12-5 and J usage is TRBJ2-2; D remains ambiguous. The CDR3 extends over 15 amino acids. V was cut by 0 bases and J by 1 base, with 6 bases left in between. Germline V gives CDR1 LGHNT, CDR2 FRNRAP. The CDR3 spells CASGLVQGNTGELFF. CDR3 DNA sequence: TGTGCTAGTGGTTTGGTACAAGGGAACACCGGGGAGCTGTTTTTT.

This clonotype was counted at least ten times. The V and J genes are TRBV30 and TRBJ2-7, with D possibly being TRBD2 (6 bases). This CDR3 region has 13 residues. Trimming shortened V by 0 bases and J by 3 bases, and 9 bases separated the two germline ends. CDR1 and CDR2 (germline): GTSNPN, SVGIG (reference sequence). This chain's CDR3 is CAWSVMRDYEQYF. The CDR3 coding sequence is TGTGCCTGGAGTGTAATGCGGGACTACGAGCAGTACTTC. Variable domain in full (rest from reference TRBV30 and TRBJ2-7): SQTIHQWPATLVQPVGSPLSLECTVEGTSNPNLYWYRQAAGRGLQLLFYSVGIGQISSEVPQNLSASRPQDRQFILSSKKLLLSDSGFYLCAWSVMRDYEQYFGPGTRLTVT.

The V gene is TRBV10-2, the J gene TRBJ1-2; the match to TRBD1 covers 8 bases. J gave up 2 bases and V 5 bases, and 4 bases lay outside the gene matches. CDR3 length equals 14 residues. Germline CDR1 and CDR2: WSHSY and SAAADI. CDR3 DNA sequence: TGCGCCAGCAGTACAGGGGGTGCCAACTATGGCTACACCTTC. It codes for CASSTGGANYGYTF.

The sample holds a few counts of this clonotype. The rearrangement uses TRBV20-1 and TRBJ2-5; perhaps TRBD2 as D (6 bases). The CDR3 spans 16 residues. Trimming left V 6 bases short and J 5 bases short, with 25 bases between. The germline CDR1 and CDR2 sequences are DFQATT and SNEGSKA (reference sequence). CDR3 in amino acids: CSAHRPLFVREETQYF. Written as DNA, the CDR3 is TGCAGTGCCCACCGCCCGCTTTTCGTCCGGGAGGAGACCCAGTACTTC.